The rows below give T cell receptor beta chains drawn from one sample of a study of tumor and adjacent non-tumor tissue in lung cancer. Each CDR3 protein gets one entry after TCRdb re-called the multiplex PCR reads with MiXCR. Of about 93,000 distinct CDR3 sequences in the sample, about 66% were seen once. Source material: lung tumor tissue. These receptors originate from a man aged 55-75 years with non-small cell lung cancer. The CDR3 runs from the conserved cysteine through the conserved F or W. The D gene is left open where the match is weak. Clone size, where shown, is once, few, many, or a class for clones that have expanded.

v_call: TRBV6-5
j_call: TRBJ1-2
clone_size: NA
d_call: NA
cdr3_length: 13
cdr3_nt: TGTGTCAGCAGTTACTGGACGGACTATGGCTACACCTTC
cdr3_aa: CVSSYWTDYGYTF

v_call: TRBV11-3
j_call: TRBJ2-6
clone_size: once
d_call: NA
cdr3_length: 15
cdr3_nt: TGTGCCACCAGCCAACAGGGTTCTGGGGCCAACGACCTCACTTTC
cdr3_aa: CATSQQGSGANDLTF

v_call: TRBV6-2/TRBV6-3
j_call: TRBJ2-3
clone_size: NA
d_call: TRBD1
cdr3_length: 15
cdr3_nt: TGTACCAGCAGCCAAAAACAGGGGCGGACAGATACGCAGTATTTT
cdr3_aa: CTSSQKQGRTDTQYF

v_call: TRBV28
j_call: TRBJ2-7
clone_size: many
d_call: NA
cdr3_length: 14
cdr3_nt: TGTGCCAGCAGTATCCGACAAGCCCCCTACGAGCAGTACTTC
cdr3_aa: CASSIRQAPYEQYF

v_call: TRBV6-2/TRBV6-3
j_call: TRBJ2-2
clone_size: NA
d_call: NA
cdr3_length: 13
cdr3_nt: TGTGCCAGCGGTGGAACGAATACCGGGGAGCTGTCTTTT
cdr3_aa: CASGGTNTGELSF

v_call: TRBV5-1
j_call: TRBJ2-5
clone_size: NA
d_call: TRBD2
cdr3_length: 15
cdr3_nt: TGCGGCAGCAGCTTGCCAACGGGGGGGTGGGAGACCCAGTACTTC
cdr3_aa: CGSSLPTGGWETQYF

v_call: TRBV20-1
j_call: TRBJ1-5
clone_size: once
d_call: NA
cdr3_length: 14
cdr3_nt: TGCAGTGCTACCCGGGGGGGACAAAATCAGCCCCTTCATTTT
cdr3_aa: CSATRGGQNQPLHF

v_call: TRBV20-1
j_call: TRBJ1-2
clone_size: many
d_call: TRBD1
cdr3_length: 14
cdr3_nt: TGCAGTGCTCATAGGCCAGACAGGGACTATGGCTACACCTTC
cdr3_aa: CSAHRPDRDYGYTF

v_call: TRBV20-1
j_call: TRBJ1-5
clone_size: NA
d_call: NA
cdr3_length: 14
cdr3_nt: TGCAGTGCTGCCAACGGGGCGTCTGATCAGCCCCAGCATTTT
cdr3_aa: CSAANGASDQPQHF

v_call: TRBV20-1
j_call: TRBJ2-3
clone_size: NA
d_call: TRBD2
cdr3_length: 15
cdr3_nt: TGCAGTGCTAAAAGGCTAGCGGGGGTCACAGATACGCAGTATTTT
cdr3_aa: CSAKRLAGVTDTQYF

v_call: TRBV5-1
j_call: TRBJ2-7
clone_size: many
d_call: TRBD1
cdr3_length: 16
cdr3_nt: TGCGCCAGCAGCTTGACAGGGGGCGGACGGGTCAACGAGCAGTACTTC
cdr3_aa: CASSLTGGGRVNEQYF

v_call: TRBV11-3
j_call: TRBJ2-1
clone_size: NA
d_call: TRBD2
cdr3_length: 15
cdr3_nt: TGTCTCAGCAGCCACGGGACTAGCGGGGGCCATGAGCAGTTCTTC
cdr3_aa: CLSSHGTSGGHEQFF

v_call: TRBV12-2
j_call: TRBJ2-1
clone_size: many
d_call: NA
cdr3_length: 16
cdr3_nt: TGTGCAAGTCGCTTAAAACCGGGACAGGGATACAATGAGCAGTTCTTC
cdr3_aa: CASRLKPGQGYNEQFF

v_call: TRBV5-4
j_call: TRBJ2-3
clone_size: many
d_call: TRBD1
cdr3_length: 15
cdr3_nt: TGTGCCAGCAGCGTTCCCGGGACAGGGTCCGATACGCAGTATTTT
cdr3_aa: CASSVPGTGSDTQYF

v_call: TRBV7-9
j_call: TRBJ1-4
clone_size: NA
d_call: TRBD1
cdr3_length: 16
cdr3_nt: TGTGCCAGCAGCTTAGGGCAGGGGGCTGCTAATGAAAAACTGTTTTTT
cdr3_aa: CASSLGQGAANEKLFF

v_call: TRBV4-3
j_call: TRBJ2-1
clone_size: few
d_call: NA
cdr3_length: 15
cdr3_nt: TGCGCTAGCAGCCAAGGAGGGAATGGGGGCAATGAGCAGCCCTTC
cdr3_aa: CASSQGGNGGNEQPF

v_call: TRBV11-2
j_call: TRBJ2-2
clone_size: NA
d_call: TRBD2
cdr3_length: 17
cdr3_nt: TGTGCCAGCAGCCCAAAACTCCGGACTAGCGTCCCCGGGGAGCTGTTTTTT
cdr3_aa: CASSPKLRTSVPGELFF

v_call: TRBV6-1
j_call: TRBJ2-7
clone_size: NA
d_call: TRBD1
cdr3_length: 17
cdr3_nt: TGTGCCAGCAGTGAAATTGCCGGGACAGGGAACTCATACGAGCAGTACTTC
cdr3_aa: CASSEIAGTGNSYEQYF